A selection of T cell receptor beta chains follows, all from one sample in a study of T cell changes during pregnancy in multiple sclerosis. The repertoire was sequenced with immunoSEQ multiplex PCR; TCRdb's copy has only in-frame clones and lacks some. The sample shows approximately 47,000 clones, 85% to 90% of them seen only once. Sequencing used peripheral blood, obtained in the first trimester of pregnancy. The receptors come from a female donor with multiple sclerosis, enrolled in a pregnancy study. The CDR3 runs from the conserved cysteine through the conserved F or W. The D gene is left open where the match is weak. Rows give clone size only sometimes, using once, few, many, or a class for an expanded clone.

clone_size	v_call	j_call	d_call	cdr3_nt	cdr3_aa
NA	TRBV9	TRBJ2-1	TRBD2	TGTGCCAGCAGCGTAGGAGTGGGGGCCCTAGCGGGGGATTACAATGAGCAGTTCTTC	CASSVGVGALAGDYNEQFF
NA	TRBV2	TRBJ1-5	NA	TGTGCCAGCGGTCGACAGGCTGGCAATCAGCCCCAGCATTTT	CASGRQAGNQPQHF
NA	TRBV1	TRBJ2-1	NA	TGCACCAGCAACAGGGGCGGGACTAGCGACAACAATGAGCAGTTCTTC	CTSNRGGTSDNNEQFF
once	TRBV2	TRBJ2-3	TRBD2	TGTGCCAGCCCCGGGGCCCCGGGGGGTAACACAGATACGCAGTATTTT	CASPGAPGGNTDTQYF
NA	TRBV18	TRBJ2-3	TRBD2	TGTGCCAGCTCACCACGGGCAGCGGGGGGTTTCACAGATACGCAGTATTTT	CASSPRAAGGFTDTQYF
NA	TRBV5-1	TRBJ2-1	TRBD1	TGCGCCAGCAGCTTAAAGACAGGGGGCACCTACAATGAGCAGTTCTTC	CASSLKTGGTYNEQFF
NA	TRBV29-1	TRBJ2-3	NA	TGCAGCGTTGGTGGGGGCCGCGCAGATACGCAGTATTTT	CSVGGGRADTQYF
NA	TRBV20-1	TRBJ2-7	TRBD1	TGCAGTGCTCCAACAGGGGGCGAGCAGTACTTC	CSAPTGGEQYF
few	TRBV4-3	TRBJ2-5	TRBD2	TGCGCCAGCAGCCAAGAGCGGGGGGGCCAAGAGACCCAGTACTTC	CASSQERGGQETQYF
NA	TRBV7-2	TRBJ2-3	NA	TGTGCCAGCAGCTTAGAGTTTACTAGTGCAGATACGCAGTATTTT	CASSLEFTSADTQYF
NA	TRBV5-1	TRBJ2-5	NA	TGCGCCAGCAGCCCACAGGGTGGACAAGAGACCCAGTACTTC	CASSPQGGQETQYF
NA	TRBV5-5	TRBJ2-6	NA	TGTGCCAGCAGCTCCTACGGGGACTCTGGGGCCAACGTCCTGACTTTC	CASSSYGDSGANVLTF
NA	TRBV15	TRBJ1-1	TRBD1	TGTGCCACCAGCAGGGGACAGGGGGCGCTTGCGGTCACTGAAGCTTTCTTT	CATSRGQGALAVTEAFF
NA	TRBV12-5	TRBJ2-1	NA	TGTGCTAGTGGTCACGGGAATGAGCAGTTCTTC	CASGHGNEQFF
NA	TRBV5-1	TRBJ2-1	NA	TGCGCCAGCAGCTTGGCCGGCCTCGGTCAGGAAAAAGCCTACAATGAGCAGTTCTTC	CASSLAGLGQEKAYNEQFF
NA	TRBV9	TRBJ2-1	NA	TGTGCCAGCAGCGTAGGGCTGGGGCGGTACAATGAGCAGTTCTTC	CASSVGLGRYNEQFF
NA	TRBV11-1	TRBJ1-2	NA	TGTGCCAGCAGCTTCGACAGCTACTATGGCTACACCTTC	CASSFDSYYGYTF
NA	TRBV5-1	TRBJ1-1	NA	TGCGCCAGCAGCTTGAAGTGGGGCCACACTGAAGCTTTCTTT	CASSLKWGHTEAFF
NA	TRBV10-3	TRBJ1-1	TRBD1	TGTGCCGCCAATACAGGGGGCGACTCCACTGAAGCTTTCTTT	CAANTGGDSTEAFF
NA	TRBV25-1	TRBJ2-3	NA	TGTGCCAGCAGTGCGCGGGGGCCCACAGATACGCAGTATTTT	CASSARGPTDTQYF
NA	TRBV19	TRBJ1-5	NA	TGTGCCAGTAGTATATTTCGTGGCAATCAGCCCCAGCATTTT	CASSIFRGNQPQHF
few	TRBV5-1	TRBJ1-1	NA	TGCGCCAGCAGCTTGGAGGTAGCCACTGAAGCTTTCTTT	CASSLEVATEAFF
NA	TRBV5-1	TRBJ2-7	TRBD1	TGCGCCAGCACTCTTACAGGGGACTACGAGCAGTACTTC	CASTLTGDYEQYF
NA	TRBV18	TRBJ1-1	TRBD1	TGTGCCAGCTCACCGAGGGGACAGGGGAACACTGAAGCTTTCTTT	CASSPRGQGNTEAFF
once	TRBV7-8	TRBJ1-5	NA	TGTGCCAGCAGCTACTACCGGTACCCATATCAGCCCCAGCATTTT	CASSYYRYPYQPQHF
NA	TRBV14	TRBJ2-3	TRBD1	TGTGCCAGCAGCCAAGTGGACTGGAGGGGACAGGGTAGGGATACGCAGTATTTT	CASSQVDWRGQGRDTQYF
NA	TRBV4-3	TRBJ2-1	TRBD2	TGCGCCAGCAGCCAAGATTTTGCGGGGGGGCCGGATGAGCAGTTCTTC	CASSQDFAGGPDEQFF
few	TRBV4-1	TRBJ1-5	NA	TGCGCCAGCAGCCTCAGGGACACTAGCAATCAGCCCCAGCATTTT	CASSLRDTSNQPQHF
few	TRBV29-1	TRBJ1-2	NA	TGCAGCGTTTATGGGAGTAACTATGGCTACACCTTC	CSVYGSNYGYTF
NA	TRBV5-1	TRBJ1-5	TRBD1	TGCGCCAGCAGCTTGGACAGGGGCGATCAGCCCCAGCATTTT	CASSLDRGDQPQHF
NA	TRBV7-8	TRBJ2-5	TRBD2	TGTGCCAGCAGCCACGAACTAGCGGGGGGCAGGGAGACCCAGTACTTC	CASSHELAGGRETQYF
NA	TRBV9	TRBJ1-4	NA	TGTGCCAGCAGCGTAGCTTCAGGCTATAATGAAAAACTGTTTTTT	CASSVASGYNEKLFF
NA	TRBV18	TRBJ2-3	NA	TGTGCCAGCTCACCACCCGGGGGGCAGATAGATACGCAGTATTTT	CASSPPGGQIDTQYF
NA	TRBV29-1	TRBJ1-1	TRBD1	TGCAGCGCTGCACAGGGGGCGAACGCTGAAGCTTTCTTT	CSAAQGANAEAFF
NA	TRBV5-1	TRBJ2-3	TRBD2	TGCGCCAGCAGCCCGACGGCTAGCGGGGGGCGGGGACGCACAGATACGCAGTATTTT	CASSPTASGGRGRTDTQYF
NA	TRBV6-1	TRBJ2-1	TRBD2	TGTGCCAGCAGCGGTCTAGCGGGGGGGCGCAATGAGCAGTTCTTC	CASSGLAGGRNEQFF
NA	TRBV25-1	TRBJ2-1	TRBD2	TGTGCCAGCAGTACCAAGCGGGGTAACTCCTACAATGAGCAGTTCTTC	CASSTKRGNSYNEQFF
NA	TRBV2	TRBJ1-5	NA	TGTGCCAGCAAGGTGGAGTTGGTCAATCAGCCCCAGCATTTT	CASKVELVNQPQHF
NA	TRBV15	TRBJ1-2	TRBD1	TGTGCCACCAGCAGACCCAGGGGGTTGAGCTATGGCTACACCTTC	CATSRPRGLSYGYTF
NA	TRBV19	TRBJ2-2	NA	TGTGCCAGCGGTAGGCAGACAAACACCGGGGAGCTGTTTTTT	CASGRQTNTGELFF
NA	TRBV9	TRBJ1-1	NA	TGTGCCAGCAGAGACAGATCTGAAGCTTTCTTT	CASRDRSEAFF
NA	TRBV19	TRBJ1-1	NA	TGTGCCAGTAATCGGAACAGGGAGACTGAAGCTTTCTTT	CASNRNRETEAFF
NA	TRBV5-5	TRBJ1-2	NA	TGTGCCAGCAGCTTGCCAGGGAACCCCGACTATGGCTACACCTTC	CASSLPGNPDYGYTF